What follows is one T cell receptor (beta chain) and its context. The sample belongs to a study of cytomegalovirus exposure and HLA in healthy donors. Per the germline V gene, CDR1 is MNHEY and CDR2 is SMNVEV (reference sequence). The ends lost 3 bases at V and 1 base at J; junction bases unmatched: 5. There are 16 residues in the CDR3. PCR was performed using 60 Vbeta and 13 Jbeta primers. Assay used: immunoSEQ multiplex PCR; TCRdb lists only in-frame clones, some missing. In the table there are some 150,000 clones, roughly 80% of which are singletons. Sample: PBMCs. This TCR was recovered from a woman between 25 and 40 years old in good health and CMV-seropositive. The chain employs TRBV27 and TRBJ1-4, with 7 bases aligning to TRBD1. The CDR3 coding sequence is TGTGCCAGCAGTTTTAGGGGGCGAATAACTAATGAAAAACTGTTTTTT. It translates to CASSFRGRITNEKLFF.